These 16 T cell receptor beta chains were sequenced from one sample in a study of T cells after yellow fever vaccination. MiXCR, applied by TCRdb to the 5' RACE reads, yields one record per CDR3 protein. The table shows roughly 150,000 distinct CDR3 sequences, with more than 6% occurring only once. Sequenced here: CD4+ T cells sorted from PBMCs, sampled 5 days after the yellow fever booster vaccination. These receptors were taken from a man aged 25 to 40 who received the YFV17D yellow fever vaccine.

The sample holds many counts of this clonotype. The CDR3 spells CSAFSQGRYNEQFF. CDR3 sequence (DNA): TGCAGTGCGTTTAGCCAGGGAAGATACAATGAGCAGTTCTTC. The rearrangement links TRBV20-1 to TRBJ2-1; TRBD1 might be the D (5 bases). Per the germline V gene, CDR1 is DFQATT and CDR2 is SNEGSKA (reference sequence). V lost 6 bases, J lost 4 bases, and 16 bases lay in between. CDR3 length equals 14 residues.

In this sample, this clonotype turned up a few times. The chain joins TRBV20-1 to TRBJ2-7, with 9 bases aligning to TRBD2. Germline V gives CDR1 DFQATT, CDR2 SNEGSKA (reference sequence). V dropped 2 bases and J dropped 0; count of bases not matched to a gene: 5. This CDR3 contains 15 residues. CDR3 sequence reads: CSARSLAGSSYEQYF. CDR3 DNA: TGCAGTGCTAGAAGCCTAGCGGGAAGCTCCTACGAGCAGTACTTC.

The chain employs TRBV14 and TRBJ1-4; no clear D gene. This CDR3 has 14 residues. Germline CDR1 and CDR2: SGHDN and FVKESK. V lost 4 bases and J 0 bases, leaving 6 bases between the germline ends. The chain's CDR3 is CASSPQPTNEKLFF. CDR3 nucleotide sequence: TGTGCCAGCAGCCCGCAACCAACTAATGAAAAACTGTTTTTT. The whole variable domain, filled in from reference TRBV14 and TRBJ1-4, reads EAGVTQFPSHSVIEKGQTVTLRCDPISGHDNLYWYRRVMGKEIKFLLHFVKESKQDESGMPNNRFLAERTGGTYSTLKVQPAELEDSGVYFCASSPQPTNEKLFFGSGTQLSVL.

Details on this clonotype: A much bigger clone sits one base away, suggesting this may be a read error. The CDR3 region is CASSSPGTSGQNEQFF. As DNA, the CDR3 is TGTGCCAGCAGTTCACCCGGGACTAGCGGGCAGAATGAGCAGTTCTTC. The chain couples TRBV28 to TRBJ2-1; 12 bases are shared with TRBD2. The CDR3 length is 16 residues. The trim removed 4 bases at V and 7 bases at J, leaving 8 bases unmatched. CDR1 and CDR2 from the germline V gene are MDHEN and SYDVKM.

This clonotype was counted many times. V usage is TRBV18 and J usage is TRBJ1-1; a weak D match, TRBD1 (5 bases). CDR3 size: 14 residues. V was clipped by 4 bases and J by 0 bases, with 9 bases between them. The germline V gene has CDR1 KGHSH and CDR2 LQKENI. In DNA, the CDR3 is TGTGCCAGCTCACGGGGGTCACTGAACACTGAAGCTTTCTTT. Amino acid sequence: CASSRGSLNTEAFF.

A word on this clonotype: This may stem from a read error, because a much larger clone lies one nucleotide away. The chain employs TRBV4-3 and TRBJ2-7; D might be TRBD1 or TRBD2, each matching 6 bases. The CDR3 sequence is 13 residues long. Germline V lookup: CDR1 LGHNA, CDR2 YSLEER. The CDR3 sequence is CASRQGGGYEQYF. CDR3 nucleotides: TGCGCCAGCCGCCAAGGGGGAGGATACGAGCAGTACTTC.

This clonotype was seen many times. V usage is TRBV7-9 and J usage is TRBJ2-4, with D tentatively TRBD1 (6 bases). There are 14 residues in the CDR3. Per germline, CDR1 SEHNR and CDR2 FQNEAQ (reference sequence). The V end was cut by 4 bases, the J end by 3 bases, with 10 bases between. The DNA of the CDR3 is TGTGCCAGCAGCTGGGACACTAACAAAAACATTCAGTACTTC. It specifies CASSWDTNKNIQYF.

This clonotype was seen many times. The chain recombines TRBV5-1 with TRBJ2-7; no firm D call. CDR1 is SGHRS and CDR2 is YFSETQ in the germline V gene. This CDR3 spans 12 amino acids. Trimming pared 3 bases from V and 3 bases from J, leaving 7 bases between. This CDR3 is CASSSQLYEQYF. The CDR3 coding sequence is TGCGCCAGCAGCTCACAGCTCTACGAGCAGTACTTC. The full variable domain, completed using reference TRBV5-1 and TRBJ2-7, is KAGVTQTPRYLIKTRGQQVTLSCSPISGHRSVSWYQQTPGQGLQFLFEYFSETQRNKGNFPGRFSGRQFSNSRSEMNVSTLELGDSALYLCASSSQLYEQYFGPGTRLTVT.

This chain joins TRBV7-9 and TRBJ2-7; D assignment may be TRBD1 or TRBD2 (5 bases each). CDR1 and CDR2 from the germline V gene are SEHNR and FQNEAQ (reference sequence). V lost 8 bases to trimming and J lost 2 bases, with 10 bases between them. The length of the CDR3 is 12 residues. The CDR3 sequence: CASGGRTYEQYF. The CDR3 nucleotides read TGTGCCAGCGGGGGTCGTACCTACGAGCAGTACTTC.

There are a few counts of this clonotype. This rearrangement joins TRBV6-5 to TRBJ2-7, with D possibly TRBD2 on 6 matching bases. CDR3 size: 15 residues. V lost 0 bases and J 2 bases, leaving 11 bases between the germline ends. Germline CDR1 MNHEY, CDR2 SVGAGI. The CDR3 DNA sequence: TGTGCCAGCAGTTACTCCAGCGGGCGAGCCTACGAGCAGTACTTC. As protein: CASSYSSGRAYEQYF.

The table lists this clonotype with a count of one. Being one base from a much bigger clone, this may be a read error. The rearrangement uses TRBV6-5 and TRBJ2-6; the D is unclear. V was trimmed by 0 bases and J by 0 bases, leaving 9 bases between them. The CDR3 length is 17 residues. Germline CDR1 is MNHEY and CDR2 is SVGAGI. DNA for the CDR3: TGTGCCAGCAGTTACTCCCCAGCCATCTCTGGGGCCAACGTCCTGACTTTC. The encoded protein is CASSYSPAISGANVLTF.

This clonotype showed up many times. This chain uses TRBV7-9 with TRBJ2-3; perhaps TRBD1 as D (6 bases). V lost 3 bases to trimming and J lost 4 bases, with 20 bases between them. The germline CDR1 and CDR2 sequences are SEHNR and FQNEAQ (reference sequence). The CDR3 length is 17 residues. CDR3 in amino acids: CASSFRSLTGTSDTQYF. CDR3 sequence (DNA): TGTGCCAGCAGCTTCCGCTCCTTAACAGGGACCTCAGATACGCAGTATTTT.

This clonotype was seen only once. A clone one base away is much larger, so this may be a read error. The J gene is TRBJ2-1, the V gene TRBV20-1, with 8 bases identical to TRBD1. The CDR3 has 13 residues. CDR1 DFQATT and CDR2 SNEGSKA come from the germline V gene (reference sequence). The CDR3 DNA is TGCAGTTCAGGACAGGGCGCCTACAATGCGCAGTTCTTC. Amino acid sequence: CSSGQGAYNAQFF.

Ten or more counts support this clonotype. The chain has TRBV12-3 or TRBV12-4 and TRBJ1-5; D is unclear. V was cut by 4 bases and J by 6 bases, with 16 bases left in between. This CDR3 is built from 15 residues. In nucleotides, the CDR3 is TGTGCCAGCAGTTACGAGAGCATGAGAGGTCAGCCCCAGCATTTT. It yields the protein CASSYESMRGQPQHF.

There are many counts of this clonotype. The CDR3 spells CASRLDRGVYYEQYF. Written as DNA, the CDR3 is TGTGCCAGCAGACTCGACAGGGGCGTGTACTACGAGCAGTACTTC. The chain is built from TRBV5-4 and TRBJ2-7, with 8 bases that match TRBD1. Germline V lookup: CDR1 SGHNT, CDR2 YYREEE (reference sequence). This CDR3 is built from 15 residues. V lost 5 bases and J lost 3; bases outside the gene matches: 10.

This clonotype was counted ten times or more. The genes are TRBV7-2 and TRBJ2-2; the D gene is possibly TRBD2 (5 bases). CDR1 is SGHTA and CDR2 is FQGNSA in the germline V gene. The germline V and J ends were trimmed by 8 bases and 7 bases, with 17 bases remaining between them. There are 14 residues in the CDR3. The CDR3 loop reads CASGPDSSYGELFF. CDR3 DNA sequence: TGTGCCAGCGGTCCGGACTCCTCTTACGGGGAGCTGTTTTTT.